Following are 21 T cell receptor beta chains from one sample sequenced in a study of T cell responses to AZD1222 COVID-19 vaccine. Repertoires were generated with immunoSEQ multiplex PCR, while TCRdb's copy carries only in-frame clones and drops some. Of 140,000 to 150,000 clones in the sample, 85% to 95% were seen once. Sequences were derived from peripheral blood, sampled on day 0 of AZD1222 vaccination. These receptors were collected from an adult in good health.

J is TRBJ2-5 and V is TRBV7-9, with a weak D call TRBD2 (6 bases). The V gene lost 0 bases and the J gene lost 9 bases, with 14 bases spanning the gap. Germline CDR1 reads SEHNR; CDR2 reads FQNEAQ (reference sequence). The CDR3 length is 14 residues. The CDR3 DNA reads TGTGCCAGCAGCTTAGCCCCCGGGGGTAAGGCCCAGTACTTC. As protein: CASSLAPGGKAQYF.

This chain connects TRBV7-2 to TRBJ1-5; D remains unclear. CDR1 and CDR2 from the germline V gene are SGHTA and FQGNSA. The CDR3 totals 13 residues. Trimming took off 2 bases at V and 6 bases at J, with 8 bases between the two ends. The chain's CDR3 is CASSLLETQPQHF. The DNA of the CDR3 is TGTGCCAGCAGCTTATTGGAAACTCAGCCCCAGCATTTT.

The rearrangement joins TRBV4-1 to TRBJ2-5; 11 nucleotides line up with TRBD2. The CDR3 is 16 amino acids. The germline CDR1 and CDR2 sequences are MGHRA and YSYEKL. The J segment lost 7 bases and the V segment lost 0 bases, leaving 7 bases of the junction unmatched. CDR3 in amino acids: CASSQETSGAWGTQYF. For the CDR3, the DNA is TGCGCCAGCAGCCAAGAGACTAGCGGGGCCTGGGGGACCCAGTACTTC.

The rearrangement links TRBV24-1 to TRBJ1-5; 12 nucleotides line up with TRBD1. V was clipped by 9 bases and J by 15 bases; unmatched bases: 11. The CDR3 runs 13 residues. Germline lookup yields CDR1 KGHDR and CDR2 SFDVKD. Here the CDR3 DNA reads TGTGCCACCCGTCCCGGGACAGGGGGCAAGGGGCATTTT. This encodes CATRPGTGGKGHF.

V and J are TRBV6-5 and TRBJ1-1; D unclear. Germline CDR1 reads MNHEY; CDR2 reads SVGAGI. The CDR3 contains 13 residues. Trimming pared 2 bases from V and 4 bases from J, leaving 8 bases between. CDR3: CASSYLQSTEAFF. For the CDR3, the DNA is TGTGCCAGCAGTTACCTCCAAAGCACTGAAGCTTTCTTT.

The chain employs TRBV3-1 (or the pseudogene TRBV3-2) and TRBJ1-6; D is possibly TRBD1 (5 bases). This CDR3 spans 18 amino acids. CDR1 and CDR2 (germline): LGHDT, YNNKEL (reference sequence). Trimming pared 5 bases from V and 1 base from J, leaving 18 bases between. In DNA, the CDR3 is TGTGCCAGCAGCGCGTATGGGGGGGATCTGTCCTATAATTCACCCCTCCACTTT. This codes for CASSAYGGDLSYNSPLHF.

The chain joins TRBV11-3 to TRBJ2-5; D gene unclear. Trimming cost V 1 base and J 5 bases, with 11 bases left between them. The CDR3 runs to 14 residues. CDR1 and CDR2 (germline): SGHNT, YENEEA. The CDR3 is CASSLGSPPETQYF. DNA of the CDR3: TGTGCCAGCAGCTTAGGTAGTCCCCCGGAGACCCAGTACTTC.

The CDR3 reads CASSWGQVGGSYGYTF. CDR3 DNA: TGTGCCAGCAGCTGGGGTCAGGTTGGGGGATCTTATGGCTACACCTTC. The chain links TRBV9 to TRBJ1-2, with a tentative D call TRBD1 (5 bases). With 4 bases removed from V and 5 bases from J, the gap between germline ends came to 21 bases. Germline CDR1 SGDLS, CDR2 YYNGEE. This CDR3 is built from 16 residues. The variable domain in full, with the rest retrieved from reference TRBV9 and TRBJ1-2, is DSGVTQTPKHLITATGQRVTLRCSPRSGDLSVYWYQQSLDQGLQFLIQYYNGEERAKGNILERFSAQQFPDLHSELNLSSLELGDSALYFCASSWGQVGGSYGYTFGSGTRLTVV.

The rearrangement joins TRBV2 to TRBJ1-1, with a weak D call TRBD1 (6 bases). This CDR3 is built from 14 residues. Trimming cost V 4 bases and J 7 bases, with 16 bases left between them. The V gene's germline CDR1 is SNHLY and CDR2 FYNNEI. CDR3 coding DNA: TGTGCCAGCAGTGTCCCGTCAGGGGTAGGTGAAGCTTTCTTT. Translation gives CASSVPSGVGEAFF.

The J gene is TRBJ1-2, the V gene TRBV9, with a tentative D call TRBD1 (6 bases). V was cut by 1 base and J by 4 bases, with 17 bases left in between. The CDR3 contains 16 residues. Germline lookup yields CDR1 SGDLS and CDR2 YYNGEE. The chain's CDR3 is CASSVTLWGPVYGYTF. The DNA of the CDR3 is TGTGCCAGCAGCGTAACTCTCTGGGGGCCGGTCTATGGCTACACCTTC. Full variable domain (rest looked up from reference TRBV9 and TRBJ1-2): DSGVTQTPKHLITATGQRVTLRCSPRSGDLSVYWYQQSLDQGLQFLIQYYNGEERAKGNILERFSAQQFPDLHSELNLSSLELGDSALYFCASSVTLWGPVYGYTFGSGTRLTVV.

This chain connects TRBV4-1 to TRBJ1-1, with unresolved D. The germline CDR1 and CDR2 sequences are MGHRA and YSYEKL. CDR3 size: 15 residues. The V gene lost 3 bases and the J gene lost 1 base, with 12 bases spanning the gap. CDR3 coding DNA: TGCGCCAGCAGCCAGGAAGTAAAAGGGAACACTGAAGCTTTCTTT. It specifies CASSQEVKGNTEAFF.

The rearrangement joins TRBV7-8 to TRBJ1-5, with a weak D call TRBD1 (5 bases). In germline, CDR1 is SGHVS, CDR2 FQNEAQ. The CDR3 covers 20 residues. V was cut by 5 bases and J by 2 bases, with 28 bases left in between. The CDR3 DNA reads TGTGCCAGCAGCCCCCGACCTCGGGGCACTGGGGGTGTCGGCAATCAGCCCCAGCATTTT. It yields the protein CASSPRPRGTGGVGNQPQHF.

The chain links TRBV30 to TRBJ1-1; the D gene is possibly TRBD1 (5 bases). The V end was cut by 4 bases, the J end by 1 base, with 10 bases between. CDR1 is GTSNPN and CDR2 is SVGIG in the germline V gene (reference sequence). The CDR3 length is 13 residues. CDR3 sequence (DNA): TGTGCCTGGACTAGACAGTCGAACACTGAAGCTTTCTTT. Its translation is CAWTRQSNTEAFF.

V and J are TRBV30 and TRBJ2-1, with no clear D. CDR1 and CDR2 from the germline V gene are GTSNPN and SVGIG (reference sequence). Trimming shortened V by 0 bases and J by 8 bases, and 8 bases separated the two germline ends. This CDR3 has 12 amino acids. CDR3 protein: CAWSVLRDEQFF. The CDR3, as DNA: TGTGCCTGGAGTGTACTAAGGGATGAGCAGTTCTTC.

V is TRBV10-3 and J is TRBJ2-1; TRBD2 aligns across 11 bases. This CDR3 is 17 amino acids long. Germline CDR1 and CDR2: ENHRY and SYGVKD. J lost 6 bases, V lost 3 bases, and 10 bases had no gene match. The CDR3 region has the DNA TGTGCCATCAGTGAAGGTAGCGGGGGGGCCTACGGCAATGAGCAGTTCTTC. This codes for CAISEGSGGAYGNEQFF.

This chain connects TRBV7-2 to TRBJ2-7; 12 bases are shared with TRBD2. After removal of 5 bases from V and 2 bases from J, the junction contained 10 bases not matched to a gene. The CDR3 totals 17 residues. Germline values: CDR1 SGHTA, CDR2 FQGNSA. The DNA for the CDR3 is TGTGCCAGCAGCCGGAGGACTAGCGGGGACCAAACCTACGAGCAGTACTTC. Translated, it gives CASSRRTSGDQTYEQYF.

V usage is TRBV5-4 and J usage is TRBJ2-5; TRBD1 matches at 7 bases. There are 14 residues in the CDR3. Germline CDR1 SGHNT, CDR2 YYREEE (reference sequence). After removal of 2 bases from V and 2 bases from J, the junction contained 3 bases not matched to a gene. The CDR3 loop reads CASSLKGAQETQYF. The DNA for the CDR3 is TGTGCCAGCAGCTTAAAGGGGGCTCAAGAGACCCAGTACTTC.

The chain is built from TRBV5-8 and TRBJ1-2, with 10 positions matching TRBD1. Unmatched junction bases numbered 10, after V lost 5 bases and J lost 6 bases. Per germline, CDR1 SGHTS and CDR2 YDEGEE. The CDR3 extends over 15 amino acids. The CDR3 nucleotides are TGTGCCAGCAGTCGGACCGGGACAGGGGTACATGGCTACACCTTC. Encoded protein: CASSRTGTGVHGYTF.

V gene TRBV4-1 combines with J gene TRBJ1-2, with D possibly TRBD1 on 6 matching bases. The V gene lost 8 bases and the J gene lost 6 bases, with 22 bases spanning the gap. There are 15 residues in the CDR3. Germline CDR1 and CDR2: MGHRA and YSYEKL. The CDR3 sequence: CASRRPGQPKDGYTF. CDR3 nucleotide sequence: TGCGCCAGCCGTCGCCCGGGACAACCCAAAGATGGCTACACCTTC.

This clone was found once. This sequence joins TRBV28 and TRBJ2-7; no definite D call. From germline, CDR1 is MDHEN and CDR2 SYDVKM. V lost 2 bases, J lost 7 bases, and 12 bases lay in between. CDR3 length: 13 amino acids. CDR3 DNA: TGTGCCAGCAGTTTAAATCCGGCCGGGGAGCAGTACTTC. The encoded protein is CASSLNPAGEQYF.

In this sample, this clone turned up a few times. The rearrangement links TRBV28 to TRBJ2-5, with D perhaps given as TRBD1 or TRBD2 (6 bases each). V shed 8 bases and J shed 4 bases, with 14 bases lying between them. The V gene's germline CDR1 is MDHEN and CDR2 SYDVKM. The CDR3 loop spans 13 amino acids. The CDR3 DNA reads as TGTGCCAGCGGACGGTGGGGGGCAGAGACCCAGTACTTC. Translated, it gives CASGRWGAETQYF.